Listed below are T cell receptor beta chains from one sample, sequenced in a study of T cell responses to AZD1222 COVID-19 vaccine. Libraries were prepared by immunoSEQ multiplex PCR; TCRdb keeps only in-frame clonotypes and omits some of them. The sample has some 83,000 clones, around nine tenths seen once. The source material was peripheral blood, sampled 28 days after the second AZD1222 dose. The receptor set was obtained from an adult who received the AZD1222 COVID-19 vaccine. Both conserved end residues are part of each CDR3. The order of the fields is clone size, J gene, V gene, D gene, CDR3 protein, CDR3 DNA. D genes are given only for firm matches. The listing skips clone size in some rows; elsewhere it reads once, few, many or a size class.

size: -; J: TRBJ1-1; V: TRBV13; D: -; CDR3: CASSLDGPNTEAFF; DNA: TGTGCCAGCAGCTTGGACGGACCGAACACTGAAGCTTTCTTT
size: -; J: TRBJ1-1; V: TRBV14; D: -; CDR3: CASNLLSPDTEAFF; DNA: TGTGCCAGCAACCTATTGTCCCCCGACACTGAAGCTTTCTTT
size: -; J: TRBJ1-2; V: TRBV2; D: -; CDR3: CASSEQGSYGYTF; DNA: TGTGCCAGCAGTGAGCAGGGGAGCTATGGCTACACCTTC
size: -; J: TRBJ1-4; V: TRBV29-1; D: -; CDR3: CSVEVGQNEKLFF; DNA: TGCAGCGTTGAAGTAGGACAGAATGAAAAACTGTTTTTT
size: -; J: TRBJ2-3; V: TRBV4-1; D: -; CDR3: CASSQTSSTDTQYF; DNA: TGCGCCAGCAGCCAAACTAGCAGCACAGATACGCAGTATTTT
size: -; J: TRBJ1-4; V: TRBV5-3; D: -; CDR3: CARSLAERGLLGEKLFF; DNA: TGTGCCAGAAGCTTGGCCGAACGAGGCCTACTGGGGGAAAAACTGTTTTTT
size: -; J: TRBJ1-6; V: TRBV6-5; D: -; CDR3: CASKYTGLDSPLHF; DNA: TGTGCCAGCAAGTATACGGGGTTGGATTCACCCCTCCACTTT
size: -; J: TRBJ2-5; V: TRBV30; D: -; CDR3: CAWSVPSAGETQYF; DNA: TGTGCCTGGAGTGTACCTAGTGCAGGAGAGACCCAGTACTTC
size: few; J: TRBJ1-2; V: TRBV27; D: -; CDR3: CASGGLTTGYTF; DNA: TGTGCCAGCGGGGGTTTAACGACAGGCTACACCTTC
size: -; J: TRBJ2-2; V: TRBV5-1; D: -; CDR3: CASSFKSTGELFF; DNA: TGCGCCAGCAGCTTTAAGAGCACCGGGGAGCTGTTTTTT
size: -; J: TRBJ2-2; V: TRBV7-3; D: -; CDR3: CASSFLGAANTGELFF; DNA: TGTGCCAGCAGCTTCCTCGGGGCAGCGAACACCGGGGAGCTGTTTTTT
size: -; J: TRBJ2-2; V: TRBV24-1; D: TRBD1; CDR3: CATSDDTGGTYTGELFF; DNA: TGTGCCACCAGTGATGATACAGGGGGGACTTACACCGGGGAGCTGTTTTTT
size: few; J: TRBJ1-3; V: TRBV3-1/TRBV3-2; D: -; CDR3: CASSQDWGKTVKSTIYF; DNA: TGTGCCAGCAGCCAAGATTGGGGGAAGACAGTAAAAAGCACCATATATTTT
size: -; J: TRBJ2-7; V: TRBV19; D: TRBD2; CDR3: CASSNKGLAGGISSYEQYF; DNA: TGTGCCAGTAGTAATAAGGGACTAGCGGGGGGCATAAGCTCCTACGAGCAGTACTTC
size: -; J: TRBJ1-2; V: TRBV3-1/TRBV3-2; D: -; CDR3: CASSPRGYYGYTF; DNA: TGTGCCAGCAGCCCGAGGGGGTACTATGGCTACACCTTC
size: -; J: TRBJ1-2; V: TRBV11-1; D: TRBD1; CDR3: CASSADRVGGYTF; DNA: TGTGCCAGCAGCGCTGACAGGGTCGGCGGCTACACCTTC
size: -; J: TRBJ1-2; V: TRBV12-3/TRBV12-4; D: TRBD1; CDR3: CASSAIRGHGYTF; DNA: TGTGCCAGCAGCGCAATCAGGGGGCATGGCTACACCTTC
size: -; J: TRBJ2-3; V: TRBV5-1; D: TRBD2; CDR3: CASSSAGGVTDTQYF; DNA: TGCGCCAGCAGCTCAGCGGGGGGAGTCACAGATACGCAGTATTTT
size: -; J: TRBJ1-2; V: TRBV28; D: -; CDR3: CASSLKYTRLGYGYTF; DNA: TGTGCCAGCAGTTTAAAGTACACTCGACTCGGCTATGGCTACACCTTC
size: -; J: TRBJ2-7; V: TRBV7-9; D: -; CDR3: CASSLYEQYF; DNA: TGTGCCAGCAGCCTATACGAGCAGTACTTC
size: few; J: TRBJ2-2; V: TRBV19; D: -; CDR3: CASSTLVDTGELFF; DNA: TGTGCCAGTAGTACACTAGTGGACACCGGGGAGCTGTTTTTT
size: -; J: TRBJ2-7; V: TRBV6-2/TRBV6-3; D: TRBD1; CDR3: CASSYQAGGSYEQYF; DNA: TGTGCCAGCAGTTACCAGGCAGGGGGTTCCTACGAGCAGTACTTC
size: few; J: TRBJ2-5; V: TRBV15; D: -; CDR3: CATSRGTQETQYF; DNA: TGTGCCACCAGCAGAGGGACCCAAGAGACCCAGTACTTC
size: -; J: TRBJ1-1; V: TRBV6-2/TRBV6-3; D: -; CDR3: CASSYSTEEGSTEAFF; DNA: TGTGCCAGCAGTTACTCGACTGAGGAGGGATCGACTGAAGCTTTCTTT
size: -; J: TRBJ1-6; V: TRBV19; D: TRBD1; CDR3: CASWTGGNSPLHF; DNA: TGTGCCAGTTGGACAGGGGGAAATTCACCCCTCCACTTT
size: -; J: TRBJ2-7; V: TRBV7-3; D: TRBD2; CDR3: CASSPRGGSEQYF; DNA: TGTGCCAGCAGCCCCCGGGGGGGGTCGGAGCAGTACTTC
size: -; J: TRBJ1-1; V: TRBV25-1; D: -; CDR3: CASSEFGTEAFF; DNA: TGTGCCAGCAGTGAATTCGGGACTGAAGCTTTCTTT
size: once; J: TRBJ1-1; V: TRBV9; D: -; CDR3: CASSVVIGLRSEAFF; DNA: TGTGCCAGCAGCGTAGTCATCGGGTTGAGGAGTGAAGCTTTCTTT
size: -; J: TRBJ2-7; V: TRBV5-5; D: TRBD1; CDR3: CASRPGQGAYEQYF; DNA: TGTGCCAGCAGGCCGGGACAGGGGGCTTACGAGCAGTACTTC
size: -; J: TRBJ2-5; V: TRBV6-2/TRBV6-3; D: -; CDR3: CASSFSRETQYF; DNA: TGTGCCAGCAGTTTCTCAAGGGAGACCCAGTACTTC
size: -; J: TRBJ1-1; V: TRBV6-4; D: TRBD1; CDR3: CASSESGTGDTEAFF; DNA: TGTGCCAGCAGTGAATCCGGGACAGGGGACACTGAAGCTTTCTTT
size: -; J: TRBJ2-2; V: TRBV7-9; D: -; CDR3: CASSLNWAGPLPYTGELFF; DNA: TGTGCCAGCAGCTTAAATTGGGCAGGACCTCTGCCGTACACCGGGGAGCTGTTTTTT